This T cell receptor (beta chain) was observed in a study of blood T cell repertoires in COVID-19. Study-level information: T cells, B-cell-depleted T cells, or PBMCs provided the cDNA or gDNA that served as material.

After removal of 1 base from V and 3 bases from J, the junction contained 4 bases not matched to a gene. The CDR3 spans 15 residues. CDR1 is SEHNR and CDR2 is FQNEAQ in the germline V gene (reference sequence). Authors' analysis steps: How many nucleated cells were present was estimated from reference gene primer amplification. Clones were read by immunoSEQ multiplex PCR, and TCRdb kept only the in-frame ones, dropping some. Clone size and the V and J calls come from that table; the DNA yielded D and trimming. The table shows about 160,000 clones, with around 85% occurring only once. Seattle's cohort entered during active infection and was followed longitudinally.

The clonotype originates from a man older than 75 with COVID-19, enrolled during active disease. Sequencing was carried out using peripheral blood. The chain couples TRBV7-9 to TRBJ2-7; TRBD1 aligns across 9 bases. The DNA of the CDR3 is TGTGCCAGCAGCTTAGGGGACAGGGAGGACTACGAGCAGTACTTC. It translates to CASSLGDREDYEQYF.